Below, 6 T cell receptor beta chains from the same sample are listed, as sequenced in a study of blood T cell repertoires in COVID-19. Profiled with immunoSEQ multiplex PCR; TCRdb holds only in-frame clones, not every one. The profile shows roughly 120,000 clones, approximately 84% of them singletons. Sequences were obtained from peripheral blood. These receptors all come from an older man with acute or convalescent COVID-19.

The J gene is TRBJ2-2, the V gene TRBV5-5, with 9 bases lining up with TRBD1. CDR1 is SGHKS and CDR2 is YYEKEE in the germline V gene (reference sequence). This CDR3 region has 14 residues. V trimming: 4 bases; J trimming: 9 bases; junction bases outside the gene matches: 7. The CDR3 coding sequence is TGTGCCAGCAGCATCGACAGGGGGAGAAGGGAGCTGTTTTTT. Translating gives CASSIDRGRRELFF.

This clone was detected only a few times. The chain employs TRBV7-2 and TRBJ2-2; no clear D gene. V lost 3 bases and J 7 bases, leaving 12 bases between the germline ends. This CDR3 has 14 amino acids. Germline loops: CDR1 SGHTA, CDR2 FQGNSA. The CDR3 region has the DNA TGTGCCAGCAGCTTCCTACCGGGTGGCGGGGAGCTGTTTTTT. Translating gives CASSFLPGGGELFF. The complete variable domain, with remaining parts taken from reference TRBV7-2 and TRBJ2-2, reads GAGVSQSPSNKVTEKGKDVELRCDPISGHTALYWYRQSLGQGLEFLIYFQGNSAPDKSGLPSDRFSAERTGGSVSTLTIQRTQQEDSAVYLCASSFLPGGGELFFGEGSRLTVL.

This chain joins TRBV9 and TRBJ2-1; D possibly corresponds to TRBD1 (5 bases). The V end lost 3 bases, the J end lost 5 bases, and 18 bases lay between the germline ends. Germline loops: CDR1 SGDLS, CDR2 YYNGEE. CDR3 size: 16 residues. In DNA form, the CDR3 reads TGTGCCAGCAGCGATCGAGAAGGGGCGCGGAACAATGAGCAGTTCTTC. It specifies CASSDREGARNNEQFF.

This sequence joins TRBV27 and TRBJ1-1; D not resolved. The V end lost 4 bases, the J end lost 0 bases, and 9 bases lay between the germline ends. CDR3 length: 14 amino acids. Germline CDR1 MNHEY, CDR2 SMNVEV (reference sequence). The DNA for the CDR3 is TGTGCCAGCAGTTCCAGATACGTGAACACTGAAGCTTTCTTT. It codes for CASSSRYVNTEAFF.

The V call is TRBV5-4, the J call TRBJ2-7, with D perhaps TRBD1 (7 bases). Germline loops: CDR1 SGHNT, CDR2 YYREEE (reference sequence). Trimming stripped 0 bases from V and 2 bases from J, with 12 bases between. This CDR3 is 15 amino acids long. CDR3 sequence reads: CASSLEGGTAYEQYF. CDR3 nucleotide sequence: TGTGCCAGCAGCTTGGAAGGCGGGACAGCCTACGAGCAGTACTTC.

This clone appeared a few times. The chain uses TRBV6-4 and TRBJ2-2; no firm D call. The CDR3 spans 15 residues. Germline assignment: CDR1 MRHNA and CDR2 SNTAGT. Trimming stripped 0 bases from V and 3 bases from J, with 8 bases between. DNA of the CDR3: TGTGCCAGCAGTGACTCGGCCGGAGACACCGGGGAGCTGTTTTTT. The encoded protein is CASSDSAGDTGELFF.